This TCR beta chain was documented in a study of blood T cells in healthy people across ages. Study at large: T cells yielded about one barcoded beta molecule per two cells through template switching.

The sample holds a few counts of this clonotype. Donors each provided roughly 10 milliliters of peripheral blood. Isolation per sample recovered at least 7 million PBMCs. CDR1 and CDR2 from the germline V gene are KGHSH and LQKENI. The CDR3 extends over 14 amino acids. Trimming stripped 1 base from V and 6 bases from J, with 13 bases between. A second PCR, run for roughly 7 to 12 cycles, used a sample-barcoded 5' primer plus a J-beta primer mix. Every cDNA molecule carried a tag from a template-switch adaptor bearing 12 random nucleotides. TCRdb redid the calling of the 5' RACE reads with MiXCR, one entry per CDR3 protein. The data show around 850,000 distinct CDR3 sequences, roughly 34% seen once.

The source material was blood. This clonotype was obtained from a man aged 18 to 35 in good health. The chain couples TRBV18 to TRBJ2-7; D not resolved. The CDR3, as DNA: TGTGCCAGCTCACCACAGGGTCCCCCGGGCGAGCAGTACTTC. The encoded protein is CASSPQGPPGEQYF.